This T cell receptor beta chain was profiled in a study of radiotherapy plus CTLA-4 blockade in lung cancer. Study-wide context: With 31% of patients having disease control, objective responses were seen in 15% to 20%.

Overall study findings and caveats: Blood saw expansion of tumor-derived TCR clones after radiotherapy plus ipilimumab. Early blood T cell clone dynamics, with interferon-beta, were reported to best predict response.

The V gene's germline CDR1 is LGHNT and CDR2 FRNRAP. V shed 5 bases and J shed 7 bases, with 9 bases lying between them. This CDR3 has 12 amino acids. About this clone itself: Its antigen is as yet unknown.

The method was immunoSEQ multiplex PCR; TCRdb's version includes in-frame clones alone and lacks a portion of them. This repertoire shows more than 90,000 clones, nearly 80% found once; its top ten account for approximately 4.7%. Those with chemo-refractory metastatic non-small-cell lung cancer were treated with focal radiation combined with CTLA-4 blockade using ipilimumab. The sample consisted of peripheral blood, taken from a patient treated with radiotherapy plus ipilimumab. The chain links TRBV12-5 to TRBJ2-1; D uncertain. This TCR derives from a human donor with non-small cell lung cancer who had a partial response to radiotherapy plus ipilimumab. The CDR3, as DNA: TGTGCTAGTGGTGTCCCCCCGAATGAGCAGTTCTTC. Its protein is CASGVPPNEQFF.